Shown below are 10 T cell receptor beta chains from a single sample sequenced in a study of graft-versus-host responses after intestinal transplantation. The method was immunoSEQ multiplex PCR; TCRdb's version includes in-frame clones alone and lacks a portion of them. The sample carries roughly 20,000 clones, 86% recorded once. The sequencing here drew on PBMCs, taken around 230 days after intestinal transplant. All receptors come from a human patient who received an intestinal transplant, so some T cells may come from the graft donor.

The V call is TRBV29-1, the J call TRBJ1-4; 8 nucleotides match TRBD1. The CDR3 is 12 residues long. Germline assignment: CDR1 SQVTM and CDR2 ANQGSEA. V lost 5 bases to trimming and J lost 6 bases; unmatched junction nucleotides: 2. The CDR3 region is CSVLGQDEKLFF. In DNA, the CDR3 is TGCAGCGTTCTGGGACAGGATGAAAAACTGTTTTTT.

V and J are TRBV13 and TRBJ1-6; D gene ambiguous. CDR1 PRHDT and CDR2 FYEKMQ come from the germline V gene (reference sequence). CDR3 size: 13 residues. V lost 0 bases to trimming and J lost 8 bases, with 5 bases between them. The CDR3 is CASSLGVDSPLHF. CDR3 nucleotide sequence: TGTGCCAGCAGCTTAGGCGTGGATTCACCCCTCCACTTT.

The chain couples TRBV27 to TRBJ1-6, with 7 bases aligning to TRBD1. J lost 10 bases, V lost 8 bases, and 8 bases had no gene match. Germline values: CDR1 MNHEY, CDR2 SMNVEV (reference sequence). CDR3 size: 13 residues. Here the CDR3 reads CASSAGGISPLHF. The CDR3 nucleotides are TGTGCCAGCTCCGCAGGGGGAATCTCACCCCTCCACTTT.

This chain uses TRBV9 with TRBJ1-1; D not certain. V was trimmed by 3 bases and J by 4 bases, leaving 13 bases between them. The CDR3 consists of 14 residues. The V gene's germline CDR1 is SGDLS and CDR2 YYNGEE. The CDR3 loop reads CASSAGRAFTEAFF. In DNA, the CDR3 is TGTGCCAGCAGCGCGGGTAGGGCTTTCACTGAAGCTTTCTTT.

The chain recombines TRBV19 with TRBJ2-7; possibly TRBD1 for D (5 bases). The CDR3 loop spans 12 amino acids. V was clipped by 2 bases and J by 3 bases, with 5 bases between them. Germline assignment: CDR1 LNHDA and CDR2 SQIVND (reference sequence). This chain's CDR3 is CASSIQGYEQYF. CDR3 coding DNA: TGTGCCAGTAGTATACAGGGCTACGAGCAGTACTTC.

The chain couples TRBV19 to TRBJ2-3; TRBD2 agrees at 7 bases. Germline lookup yields CDR1 LNHDA and CDR2 SQIVND (reference sequence). The CDR3 has 15 residues. The V gene end was trimmed by 9 bases and the J gene end by 2 bases; junction bases not matched to a gene: 11. CDR3 region: CARAGVAGFTDTQYF. The CDR3 DNA reads as TGTGCCAGAGCTGGCGTAGCGGGTTTCACAGATACGCAGTATTTT.

Written as DNA, the CDR3 is TGTGCCAGCAGCCCCGGACAGGGGCACACAGATACGCAGTATTTT. Translation gives CASSPGQGHTDTQYF. V usage is TRBV11-2 and J usage is TRBJ2-3, with 9 positions matching TRBD1. Germline CDR1 is SGHAT and CDR2 is FQNNGV. The junction had 5 bases not matched to a gene; V was cut back by 5 bases and J by 2 bases. The CDR3 is 15 amino acids.

V is TRBV9 and J is TRBJ2-2, with 7 bases lining up with TRBD2. V shed 3 bases and J 6 bases; nucleotides not matched to a gene: 8. CDR1 and CDR2 from the germline V gene are SGDLS and YYNGEE. The CDR3 has 15 residues. This CDR3 is CASSGRAAGAGELFF. CDR3 nucleotide sequence: TGTGCCAGCAGCGGCCGTGCGGCGGGGGCCGGGGAGCTGTTTTTT.

Only a few counts were recorded for this clone. The chain couples TRBV19 to TRBJ1-5; a possible D gene is TRBD1 (6 bases). This CDR3 contains 14 residues. Germline loops: CDR1 LNHDA, CDR2 SQIVND (reference sequence). Trimming cost V 2 bases and J 4 bases, with 9 bases left between them. CDR3 DNA: TGTGCCAGTAGTATATGGGGGCCTAATCAGCCCCAGCATTTT. This gives the protein CASSIWGPNQPQHF. Full variable domain (missing parts from reference TRBV19 and TRBJ1-5): DGGITQSPKYLFRKEGQNVTLSCEQNLNHDAMYWYRQDPGQGLRLIYYSQIVNDFQKGDIAEGYSVSREKKESFPLTVTSAQKNPTAFYLCASSIWGPNQPQHFGDGTRLSIL.

CDR3 sequence reads: CASGPFGRRGLTATNEKLFF. Written as DNA, the CDR3 is TGTGCTAGTGGTCCTTTTGGCCGCAGGGGTTTGACTGCAACTAATGAAAAACTGTTTTTT. The chain couples TRBV12-5 to TRBJ1-4; D is possibly TRBD1 (6 bases). The CDR3 loop spans 20 amino acids. Per the germline V gene, CDR1 is LGHNT and CDR2 is FRNRAP. Trimming cost V 5 bases and J 0 bases, with 25 bases left between them.